These 11 T cell receptor beta chains were sequenced from one sample in a study of molecular identifiers for immune sequencing clone quantification (dated by TCRdb to 2016 to 2018). Library construction relied on PCR. The sequencer listed for this sample is Illumina HiSeq 4000. Through fastp at Q25 and MiXCR, TCRdb rebuilt clones from the public reads, retaining in-frame beta chains. Merged by CDR3 protein, the rows form single entries marked with the most common genes and DNA. Within this sample are around 70,000 distinct CDR3 sequences, with less than 20% of them counted one time only. The ten largest make up approximately 1.5% of the sample. The sequencing sample was made of naive CD8+ T cells from blood, with Jurkat cell RNA spiked in. The meaning of the sample's cell subset or site label: FACS-sorted CD8+CD4-CCR7+CD45RA+ naive T cells. These receptors were obtained from a human donor in good health. Some libraries in this study had Jurkat cell RNA spiked in.

V and J are TRBV7-9 and TRBJ2-1; TRBD1 agrees at 8 bases. J lost 2 bases, V lost 5 bases, and 23 bases had no gene match. The germline V gene encodes CDR1 SEHNR and CDR2 FQNEAQ (reference sequence). The CDR3 sequence is 21 residues long. CDR3 bases: TGTGCCAGCAGCCATTTGGGGGGTGCATCAGGGGGCGAACTAACCTACAATGAGCAGTTCTTC. Its protein is CASSHLGGASGGELTYNEQFF.

This clonotype has a count of ten or more. The chain joins TRBV11-2 to TRBJ2-1, with TRBD2 matching 7 bases. V lost 5 bases and J lost 5; bases outside the gene matches: 12. This CDR3 is built from 16 residues. Per germline, CDR1 SGHAT and CDR2 FQNNGV. The CDR3 DNA sequence: TGTGCCAGCAGCCTAACTGCTAGCGGAGTCAACAATGAGCAGTTCTTC. Its translation is CASSLTASGVNNEQFF.

This clonotype has ten or more counts. The V gene is TRBV6-5, the J gene TRBJ1-6; D may be TRBD1 (6 bases). The germline CDR1 and CDR2 sequences are MNHEY and SVGAGI. The CDR3 extends over 15 amino acids. With 2 bases removed from V and 10 bases from J, the gap between germline ends came to 15 bases. CDR3 nucleotides: TGTGCCAGCAGTTACGTAAGAACAGGGTTATCACCCCTCCACTTT. It translates to CASSYVRTGLSPLHF.

In the case of this clonotype: Given the absence of the conserved phenylalanine or tryptophan at the CDR3 end, a read error is likely. The chain carries TRBV11-3 and TRBJ1-6, with TRBD1 identical over 7 bases. V was clipped by 5 bases and J by 10 bases; unmatched bases: 17. Germline V CDR1 and CDR2: SGHNT, YENEEA. The CDR3 runs 17 residues. CDR3 protein: CASSPKQGFGRQSPLHS. As DNA, the CDR3 is TGTGCCAGCAGCCCAAAACAGGGGTTTGGGCGCCAATCACCCCTCCACTCT.

As for this clonotype: This may be a read error: a much more frequent sequence differs by one nucleotide. The chain joins TRBV9 to TRBJ2-1, with 7 nucleotides matching TRBD2. The CDR3 totals 15 residues. Germline CDR1 and CDR2: SGDLS and YYNGEE. The CDR3 protein is CAGSPAGLHYNEQFF. CDR3 nucleotides: TGTGCCGGCAGCCCAGCGGGACTGCACTACAATGAGCAGTTCTTC.

This clonotype showed up many times. The chain combines TRBV19 with TRBJ2-1; D not certain. This CDR3 is built from 15 residues. Germline V gene data show CDR1 as LNHDA and CDR2 as SQIVND (reference sequence). V was pared by 0 bases and J by 8 bases, with 14 bases between. Here the CDR3 DNA reads TGTGCCAGTAGTATAGATCGGAGCCCAGGATATGAGCAGTTCTTC. It specifies CASSIDRSPGYEQFF.

Comments on this clonotype: Because it lacks the conserved phenylalanine or tryptophan at the end, this CDR3 is likely a read error. The CDR3 nucleotides are TGCGCCGGCAGCCGAGACAGGCTTAGGACCAGCGGCTACGAGCAGTACCTC. This sequence encodes CAGSRDRLRTSGYEQYL. The J gene is TRBJ2-7, the V gene TRBV4-3; TRBD1 might be the D (6 bases). Germline V gene lookup returns CDR1 LGHNA and CDR2 YSLEER. CDR3 length equals 17 residues.

Comment on this clonotype: A much larger clone differs by one base, so this may be a read error. V gene TRBV7-9 combines with J gene TRBJ2-5, with D maybe TRBD2 (6 bases). Looked up from germline, CDR1 is SEHNR and CDR2 is FQNEAQ (reference sequence). The V gene lost 4 bases and the J gene lost 5 bases, with 11 bases spanning the gap. CDR3 length equals 13 residues. The CDR3 sequence is CASSSPSEETQYF. The CDR3 nucleotides read TGTGCCAGCAGCTCTCCTAGCGAGGAGACCCAGTACTTC.

Comment on this clonotype: With a much larger clone just one base away, this may be a read error. The genes are TRBV15 and TRBJ2-3; D perhaps matches TRBD2 (5 bases). The CDR3 is 12 residues long. From germline, CDR1 is LNHNV and CDR2 YYDKDF (reference sequence). The CDR3 DNA is TGTGCCACCCAGGCTAGCACAGATACGCATTATTTT. This encodes CATQASTDTHYF. Variable domain in full (rest from reference TRBV15 and TRBJ2-3): DAMVIQNPRYQVTQFGKPVTLSCSQTLNHNVMYWYQQKSSQAPKLLFHYYDKDFNNEADTPDNFQSRRPNTSFCFLDIRSPGLGDTAMYLCATQASTDTHYFGPGTRLTVL.

There are many counts of this clonotype. The chain joins TRBV30 to TRBJ2-5; D gene unclear. The CDR3 extends over 13 amino acids. The germline V and J ends were trimmed by 5 bases and 1 base, with 11 bases remaining between them. Per germline, CDR1 GTSNPN and CDR2 SVGIG (reference sequence). CDR3 residues: CAWGWGIQETQYF. For the CDR3, the DNA is TGTGCCTGGGGGTGGGGTATCCAAGAGACCCAGTACTTC. The full variable domain, its missing parts supplied by reference TRBV30 and TRBJ2-5, is SQTIHQWPATLVQPVGSPLSLECTVEGTSNPNLYWYRQAAGRGLQLLFYSVGIGQISSEVPQNLSASRPQDRQFILSSKKLLLSDSGFYLCAWGWGIQETQYFGPGTRLLVL.

This clonotype turned up a few times. The CDR3 nucleotides read TGTGCCAGCAGCATACTACAGGGGGCGACCGGGGAGCTGTTTTTT. Translated, it gives CASSILQGATGELFF. This chain links TRBV7-9 with TRBJ2-2; the match to TRBD1 covers 9 bases. The CDR3 has 15 amino acids. The V gene end was trimmed by 5 bases and the J gene end by 5 bases; junction bases not matched to a gene: 6. CDR1 is SEHNR and CDR2 is FQNEAQ in the germline V gene (reference sequence).